This T cell receptor (beta chain) derives from a study of post-analysis software for immune sequencing data (dated by TCRdb to 2015 to 2017). Notes on the research overall: Relapsing-remitting, secondary progressive and progressive-relapsing multiple sclerosis were recorded as disease courses, and subtype annotation was lacking for some patients. A subset of samples was prepared in parallel using single-end sample barcoding, then pooled and co-amplified after Illumina adapter ligation. The patient repertoires were set against about eleven previously published healthy control repertoires from donors whose ages ranged from roughly 6 to 27 years.

General study outcomes and caveats: Normalized Chao1 diversity was significantly lower in multiple sclerosis patients than controls, suggesting substantial peripheral T-cell clonal expansion. The control group was slightly older than the multiple sclerosis patient group. Strong co-clustering of samples prepared in the same batch was shown by direct clustering with F measure, prompting a batch-effect correction. Four or five TRBV segments, including TRBV5-6, TRBV5-1 and TRBV20-1, were significantly more frequent in patients than controls.

Taken from the germline V gene, the CDR1 and CDR2 loops are SNHLY and FYNNEI. The CDR3 sequence holds 15 residues, the cysteine and phenylalanine included. The kept DNA is CDR3 alone, 45 bases in frame from the first base. On this clonotype: It lacks a known antigen. A much larger clone lies a single base off, so this may be a read error.

Library prep was done by PCR. Reads for this sample came from an Illumina HiSeq 2500. Unique molecular identifiers were incorporated into TCR beta cDNA libraries to reduce PCR and sequencing biases. Per 1 to 10 million input T cells, around 500,000 cDNA molecules were obtained, such that each molecule approximated one T cell. The patient libraries were prepared and sequenced with the same protocol used for the earlier healthy control dataset. Samples belonging to the same batch were prepared together, multiplexed and sequenced on a shared HiSeq lane. On the authors' methods: Raw barcoded reads were processed with MIGEC, and single-read molecular identifier groups were discarded before consensus assembly and CDR3 extraction. Clonotype tables were post-analysed with VDJtools, normalizing diversity by down-sampling all datasets to the smallest sample size. To correct batch-related cross-sample contamination, repertoire overlap clustering matched CDR3 amino acid sequences but not nucleotide sequences. The public reads were reprocessed in TCRdb via fastp at Q25 and MiXCR, keeping in-frame beta chains. For every CDR3 protein sequence, its rows merge into one entry that carries the most common genes and DNA. TCRdb, not the original authors, processed these V and J calls. In all, the sample holds over 250,000 distinct CDR3 sequences, and about 38% of those were seen once. 4% to 5.5% of the sample is held by the ten biggest clonotypes.

To demonstrate the VDJtools post-analysis software, the study profiled TCR beta repertoires from the peripheral blood of about a dozen young patients with multiple sclerosis. The multiple sclerosis patients were children and adolescents between roughly 6 and 16 years of age. The sample comprised blood. The TCR comes from a girl under 18 with multiple sclerosis. This sequence uses TRBV2 and TRBJ2-3; a weak D assignment points to TRBD2 (6 bases agree). The nucleotide sequence reads TGTACCAGTGTACGGCCCGGGAGACCCACAGATACGCAGTATTTT. Translation gives CTSVRPGRPTDTQYF.